This entry lists 18 T cell receptor beta chains sequenced from one sample in a study of tissue T cells after allogeneic stem cell transplantation. Sequencing used immunoSEQ multiplex PCR; TCRdb keeps in-frame clones, though not all of them. The sample includes 5,500 to 7,500 clones, around half of them seen just once. Time point described: mouse harvest day 7 after allogeneic transplant. Tail vein injection delivered 10^7 T-cell-depleted bone marrow cells and 10^6 splenic CD5+ T cells. The sample was lymph node tissue. These TCRs come from a female BALB/c mouse given C57BL/6 T cells with graft-versus-host disease after an allogeneic hematopoietic cell transplant.

Worth noting for this clone: Gene and germline names: mouse. The read halts 1 residue ahead of the CDR3 end, with the missing end drawn from the germline J gene. The genes are TRBV26 and TRBJ2-1; 13 positions agree with TRBD2. CDR3 length: 14 residues. The V gene end was trimmed by 6 bases and the J gene end by 8 bases; junction bases not matched to a gene: 4. Germline values: CDR1 KGHPV, CDR2 FQNQEV (reference sequence). The CDR3 DNA, read in part, is TGTGCCAGCAGCCGGGACTGGGGGGGTACTGAGCAGTTC. Translation gives CASSRDWGGTEQF. The full CDR3 protein is CASSRDWGGTEQFF. Supplemented by reference TRBV26 and TRBJ2-1, the full variable domain reads NSKVIQTPRYLVKGQGQKAKMRCIPEKGHPVVFWYQQNKNNEFKFLINFQNQEVLQQIDMTEKRFSAECPSNSPCSLEIQSSEAGDSALYLCASSRDWGGTEQFFGPGTRLTVL.

This clone was counted a few times. Gene names are mouse gene names. The CDR3 extends 1 residue past the end of the read, so its final part is completed from the germline J gene. The rearrangement joins TRBV5 to TRBJ2-7; TRBD2 agrees at 10 bases. This CDR3 spans 14 amino acids. Germline V lookup: CDR1 LGHNA, CDR2 YNLKQL (reference sequence). V trimming: 3 bases; J trimming: 4 bases; junction bases outside the gene matches: 3. The sequenced part of the CDR3 DNA is TGTGCCAGCAGCCATCCGGGACTGGGGTATGAACAGTAC. Its translation: CASSHPGLGYEQY. The full CDR3 sequence reads CASSHPGLGYEQYF.

In this sample, this clone is large. Each gene name is a mouse one. The read comes to an end 1 residue before the CDR3 does, leaving the germline J gene to fill in the end. This rearrangement joins TRBV5 to TRBJ2-1; D gene uncertain. CDR3 length equals 14 residues. From germline, CDR1 is LGHNA and CDR2 YNLKQL (reference sequence). The V gene lost 2 bases and the J gene lost 1 base, with 6 bases spanning the gap. The CDR3: CASSQTVNYAEQFF. The DNA read from the CDR3 is TGTGCCAGCAGCCAAACAGTAAACTATGCTGAGCAGTTC.

This clone was detected a few times. Here the gene names and germline are mouse. The observed sequence ends 1 residue before the CDR3 terminus, with the missing tail filled in from the germline J gene. The chain links TRBV16 to TRBJ1-4; D gene uncertain. This CDR3 is built from 15 residues. CDR1 is SGHSA and CDR2 is FRNQAP in the germline V gene. Trimming removed 3 bases at V and 0 bases at J, with 8 bases between. CDR3 amino acids: CASSFTAISNERLFF. The sequenced CDR3 bases are TGTGCAAGCAGCTTTACAGCAATTTCCAACGAAAGATTATTT.

For this clone: Gene names denote mouse genes. From the germline J gene comes the end of the CDR3, since the read stops 1 residue before it. The gene calls are TRBV23 and TRBJ2-5; the DNA was not compared with TRBD1, the D call given in the table. The germline V gene has CDR1 KGHTA and CDR2 FQNQQP. The CDR3 is 14 residues long. The CDR3 loop reads CSSSQSGQQDTQYF. The part of the CDR3 DNA that was read is TGCTCCAGCAGTCAATCGGGACAACAAGACACCCAGTAC.

With regard to this clone: The genes are named according to mouse. The read gets to within 1 residue of the CDR3 end, and the germline J gene fills in the rest. Within the sample, other DNA sequences also encode this same CDR3. The genes are TRBV26 and TRBJ2-7; D is perhaps TRBD1 (5 bases). Germline V gene data show CDR1 as KGHPV and CDR2 as FQNQEV (reference sequence). V was clipped by 2 bases and J by 4 bases, with 6 bases between them. This CDR3 contains 12 residues. The DNA read from the CDR3 is TGTGCCAGCAGTCTGGGACAATATGAACAGTAC. Translated, it gives CASSLGQYEQY. The whole CDR3 is CASSLGQYEQYF.

Comment on this clone: Gene names denote mouse genes. The observed sequence ends 1 residue before the CDR3 terminus, with the missing tail filled in from the germline J gene. The gene calls are TRBV13-3 and TRBJ1-1; D not resolved. CDR1 is NNHDY, CDR2 SYVADS, per germline. The CDR3 is 12 residues long. The germline V and J ends were trimmed by 5 bases and 1 base, with 6 bases remaining between them. The covered CDR3 bases are TGTGCCAGCAGGCACAGAAACACAGAAGTCTTC. Translated: CASRHRNTEVF. Given in full, the CDR3 is CASRHRNTEVFF.

This clone appeared a single time. The listed genes are named as in mouse. The read halts 1 residue ahead of the CDR3 end, with the missing end drawn from the germline J gene. Other DNA sequences of this sample code for an identical CDR3. This sequence joins TRBV26 and TRBJ1-1; D not certain. With 2 bases removed from V and 0 bases from J, the gap between germline ends came to 4 bases. The CDR3 runs to 13 residues. Germline CDR1 reads KGHPV; CDR2 reads FQNQEV (reference sequence). CDR3 sequence: CASSLIANTEVFF. The part of the CDR3 DNA that was read is TGTGCCAGCAGTCTGATTGCAAACACAGAAGTCTTC.

This clone was seen a few times. Here the gene names and germline are mouse. The observed sequence ends 1 residue before the CDR3 terminus, with the missing tail filled in from the germline J gene. The chain has TRBV14 and TRBJ2-4; no clear D gene. Germline loops: CDR1 SGHDT, CDR2 FRDEAV. The CDR3 loop spans 12 amino acids. V was pared by 5 bases and J by 0 bases, with 4 bases between. The covered CDR3 bases are TGTGCCAGCAGCACAAGTCAAAACACCTTGTAC. Translating gives CASSTSQNTLY. The whole CDR3 protein reads CASSTSQNTLYF.

This clone was seen a handful of times. Mouse names are used for the genes. The read finishes 1 residue shy of the CDR3 end, and the germline J gene is used to complete it. The rearrangement uses TRBV1 and TRBJ1-5, with D possibly TRBD1 on 6 matching bases. V shed 5 bases and J shed 4 bases, with 9 bases lying between them. Germline values: CDR1 NSQYPW, CDR2 LRSPGD (reference sequence). CDR3 length: 13 residues. The CDR3 spells CTCSQQGNQAPLF. CDR3 bases read: TGCACCTGCAGTCAACAGGGAAACCAGGCTCCGCTT. Variable domain in full (rest from reference TRBV1 and TRBJ1-5): VTLLEQNPRWRLVPRGQAVNLRCILKNSQYPWMSWYQQDLQKQLQWLFTLRSPGDKEVKSLPGADYLATRVTDTELRLQVANMSQGRTLYCTCSQQGNQAPLFGEGTRLSVL.

Notes on this clone: The genes are named according to mouse. The observed sequence ends 1 residue before the CDR3 terminus, with the missing tail filled in from the germline J gene. The rearrangement links TRBV3 to TRBJ2-5; 13 bases match TRBD2. Looked up from germline, CDR1 is SNHLY and CDR2 is FYNGKV (reference sequence). V lost 5 bases to trimming and J lost 0 bases; unmatched junction nucleotides: 2. There are 16 residues in the CDR3. The sequenced CDR3 bases are TGTGCCAGCAGCCGGGACTGGGGGGGAAACCAAGACACCCAGTAC. Translating it yields CASSRDWGGNQDTQY. The CDR3 as a whole reads CASSRDWGGNQDTQYF.

About this clone: These gene names are mouse names. CDR3: CASSLEGNTGQLYF. CDR3 bases read: TGTGCCAGCAGCTTAGAGGGAAACACCGGGCAGCTCTAC. The chain is built from TRBV3 and TRBJ2-2; no clear D gene. Coverage ceases 1 residue before the CDR3 finishes, and the germline J gene fills in the end. CDR3 length equals 14 residues. V lost 1 base, J lost 1 base, and 4 bases lay in between. Per the germline V gene, CDR1 is SNHLY and CDR2 is FYNGKV (reference sequence).

About this clone itself: The germline and genes are mouse ones. The DNA ends 1 residue before the CDR3 does, and the rest of the CDR3 is filled in from the germline J gene. This chain connects TRBV24 to TRBJ1-3, with D tentatively TRBD1 (6 bases). Trimming stripped 6 bases from V and 0 bases from J, with 15 bases between. Germline V gene sequence: CDR1 KGHTA, CDR2 FRNEEI. This CDR3 has 16 residues. CDR3 region: CASSPDSKYSGNTLYF. The DNA read from the CDR3 is TGTGCCAGCAGCCCGGACAGTAAATATTCTGGAAATACGCTCTAT.

Comment on this clone: Gene names refer to mouse genes. The CDR3 end lies 1 residue beyond the end of the read and is filled in from the germline J gene. This chain links TRBV3 with TRBJ2-3; 11 bases are shared with TRBD2. V lost 3 bases to trimming and J lost 1 base; unmatched junction nucleotides: 3. CDR1 is SNHLY and CDR2 is FYNGKV in the germline V gene (reference sequence). CDR3 length: 16 residues. The CDR3 loop is CASSLDWGEGAETLYF. The CDR3 bases that were read are TGTGCCAGCAGCTTGGACTGGGGGGAGGGTGCAGAAACGCTGTAT.

Concerning this clone: Gene names are the mouse ones. From the germline J gene comes the end of the CDR3, since the read stops 1 residue before it. The rearrangement joins TRBV16 to TRBJ2-4, with TRBD1 matching over 7 bases. CDR3 length: 14 residues. Germline CDR1 is SGHSA and CDR2 is FRNQAP. Germline trimming cut 4 bases from V and 5 bases from J; bases unmatched to any gene: 6. Partial CDR3 DNA: TGTGCAAGCAGCTCGACAGGGAGGGGAAACACCTTGTAC. This codes for CASSSTGRGNTLY. In full, the CDR3 is CASSSTGRGNTLYF.

The table lists this clone with a count of one. Gene names are mouse gene names. The read ends 1 residue early relative to the CDR3; the germline J gene fills the gap. The chain couples TRBV15 to TRBJ2-7; D not resolved. This CDR3 region has 11 residues. V gave up 6 bases and J gave up 3 bases, with 6 bases separating them. The germline CDR1 and CDR2 sequences are SGHND and FRSKSL. This CDR3 reads CASRLSYEQYF. CDR3 DNA (partial): TGTGCCAGCAGGCTGAGCTATGAACAGTAC.

This clone has just a few counts. Gene names and germline match the mouse. The missing CDR3 end, 1 residue past where the read stops, is filled in from the germline J gene. The chain recombines TRBV13-1 with TRBJ1-3; tentatively, D is TRBD1 (5 bases). CDR1 and CDR2 (germline): NSHNY, SYGAGN. The CDR3 length is 13 residues. With 5 bases removed from V and 0 bases from J, the gap between germline ends came to 6 bases. The CDR3 DNA, read in part, is TGTGCCAGCAGCCAGGGTTCTGGAAATACGCTCTAT. This encodes CASSQGSGNTLY. The full CDR3 is CASSQGSGNTLYF.

This clone was recorded a few times. Gene names and germline match the mouse. The read terminates 1 residue ahead of where the CDR3 ends, so the germline J gene completes it. The V and J genes are TRBV26 and TRBJ1-3, with a tentative D call TRBD1 (5 bases). This CDR3 is 17 amino acids long. The V gene lost 0 bases and the J gene lost 0 bases, with 12 bases spanning the gap. CDR1 and CDR2 from the germline V gene are KGHPV and FQNQEV (reference sequence). CDR3 bases read: TGTGCCAGCAGTCTGTCTCGGGGGGGGTTTTCTGGAAATACGCTCTAT. The encoded protein is CASSLSRGGFSGNTLY. The full-length CDR3 reads as CASSLSRGGFSGNTLYF.